This T cell receptor beta chain is drawn from a study of Ad26.COV2.S vaccination and SARS-CoV-2 variants. On the study more broadly: Donor got 5x10^10 or 1x10^11 viral particles of Ad26.COV2.S.

A remark on this clone: The antigen is undetermined.

The treatment here: some 19 received Ad26.COV2.S at low or high dose, single or two shots; several received placebo; per-sample allocation not given. Samples were taken on day 63 after the first vaccine or placebo injection. An Ad26 vector carrying the Wuhan-strain SARS-CoV-2 spike served as the vaccine. Sequenced by immunoSEQ multiplex PCR; TCRdb stores in-frame clones only, minus some. The table has about 350,000 clones, 88% seen once. The CDR3 totals 15 residues. Trimming left V 7 bases short and J 6 bases short, with 18 bases between. Germline V gene sequence: CDR1 MDHEN, CDR2 SYDVKM. Study-level points and caveats: Substantial breadth in spike-specific CD8+ and CD4+ T cell responses was reportedly seen after vaccination.

The starting material was peripheral blood, obtained in a trial of Ad26.COV2.S vaccine versus placebo. The source of this sequence is a person between 18 and 60 years old who received the Ad26.COV2.S COVID-19 vaccine or a placebo. The V and J genes are TRBV28 and TRBJ2-2, with D possibly being TRBD1 (7 bases). The CDR3 region has the DNA TGTGCCAGCAACCCAGGAGGGGGCGCTTCCGGGGAGCTGTTTTTT. It yields the protein CASNPGGGASGELFF.